Following are 11 T cell receptor beta chains from one sample sequenced in a study of control samples from healthy donors and cancer patients. Using immunoSEQ multiplex PCR, the repertoire was profiled, and TCRdb retains in-frame clones only, with some absent. The sample has about 130,000 clones, roughly 92% seen once. The material sequenced was PBMCs. Every receptor here comes from a man at least 80 years old with head and neck cancer.

The genes are TRBV6-5 and TRBJ1-4; 7 nucleotides agree with TRBD1. This CDR3 region has 15 residues. The J segment lost 5 bases and the V segment lost 4 bases, leaving 7 bases of the junction unmatched. CDR1 and CDR2 (germline): MNHEY, SVGAGI. The CDR3 loop is CASSSGTTGNEKLFF. DNA for the CDR3: TGTGCCAGCAGTTCGGGAACGACAGGGAATGAAAAACTGTTTTTT.

This clone was counted once. The rearrangement links TRBV7-2 to TRBJ2-7; 8 bases match TRBD2. Germline loops: CDR1 SGHTA, CDR2 FQGNSA. V gave up 5 bases and J gave up 3 bases; unmatched junction bases: 9. The CDR3 runs to 15 residues. The CDR3: CASSATSGLSYEQYF. DNA of the CDR3: TGTGCCAGCAGCGCCACTAGCGGATTAAGCTACGAGCAGTACTTC.

The chain has TRBV20-1 and TRBJ2-3; 7 bases line up with TRBD1. V gave up 3 bases and J gave up 2 bases; unmatched junction bases: 5. Per the germline V gene, CDR1 is DFQATT and CDR2 is SNEGSKA (reference sequence). The CDR3 runs to 14 residues. The CDR3 region is CSASRTGDTDTQYF. The CDR3 DNA follows: TGCAGTGCTAGTAGGACAGGAGACACAGATACGCAGTATTTT.

This chain uses TRBV10-1 with TRBJ2-7; tentative D call: TRBD1 (6 bases). The CDR3 loop spans 12 amino acids. V lost 6 bases and J lost 2, with 8 bases in between. The germline V gene has CDR1 WNHNN and CDR2 SYGVQD (reference sequence). The CDR3 DNA is TGCGCCAGCAGCACAGGGACCTACGAGCAGTACTTC. This sequence encodes CASSTGTYEQYF.

The rearrangement joins TRBV27 to TRBJ2-3, with 15 bases aligning to TRBD2. Germline V gene lookup returns CDR1 MNHEY and CDR2 SMNVEV (reference sequence). The CDR3 is 16 amino acids. The J segment lost 3 bases and the V segment lost 4 bases, leaving 2 bases of the junction unmatched. CDR3: CASSSGTSGRTDTQYF. For the CDR3, the DNA is TGTGCCAGCAGTTCTGGGACTAGCGGGAGGACAGATACGCAGTATTTT.

The chain recombines TRBV29-1 with TRBJ1-1; D call uncertain. CDR3 length equals 11 residues. CDR1 and CDR2 from the germline V gene are SQVTM and ANQGSEA. Between the trimmed V and J ends, which lost 5 bases and 1 base, there was a span of 5 bases. The CDR3 DNA sequence: TGCAGCGTTAGAGCGAACACTGAAGCTTTCTTT. Protein sequence: CSVRANTEAFF.

The V gene is TRBV4-3, the J gene TRBJ2-3, with TRBD2 identical over 13 bases. CDR3 size: 18 residues. The V segment lost 4 bases and the J segment 5 bases; nucleotides outside the gene matches: 12. The germline V gene has CDR1 LGHNA and CDR2 YSLEER. The CDR3 spells CASSPSIGTSGIGDTQYF. The CDR3 bases are TGCGCCAGCAGCCCCTCTATCGGGACTAGCGGGATAGGAGATACGCAGTATTTT.

The chain joins TRBV5-1 to TRBJ1-4; 7 nucleotides match TRBD1. The CDR3 consists of 13 residues. Germline CDR1 is SGHRS and CDR2 is YFSETQ. Unmatched junction bases numbered 3, after V lost 5 bases and J lost 5 bases. The CDR3 region has the DNA TGCGCCAGCAGAACAGGGGTGAATGAAAAACTGTTTTTT. Residues: CASRTGVNEKLFF. The variable domain in full, with the rest retrieved from reference TRBV5-1 and TRBJ1-4, is KAGVTQTPRYLIKTRGQQVTLSCSPISGHRSVSWYQQTPGQGLQFLFEYFSETQRNKGNFPGRFSGRQFSNSRSEMNVSTLELGDSALYLCASRTGVNEKLFFGSGTQLSVL.

The chain has TRBV3-1 (or the pseudogene TRBV3-2) and TRBJ2-7; perhaps TRBD1 as D (6 bases). The length of the CDR3 is 13 residues. V was clipped by 3 bases and J by 4 bases, with 10 bases between them. Germline CDR1 LGHDT, CDR2 YNNKEL (reference sequence). The CDR3 region is CASSHDTGYEQYF. In DNA, the CDR3 is TGTGCCAGCAGCCATGATACAGGGTACGAGCAGTACTTC.

The rearrangement uses TRBV12-5 and TRBJ1-1; D gene ambiguous. The ends were cut back, 5 bases at V and 3 bases at J, with 4 bases in the middle. The CDR3 contains 11 residues. Germline CDR1 reads LGHNT; CDR2 reads FRNRAP. The CDR3: CASGHYTEAFF. As DNA, the CDR3 is TGTGCTAGTGGTCACTACACTGAAGCTTTCTTT.

This clone was seen a single time. The chain employs TRBV5-1 and TRBJ1-1; D gene uncertain. The germline gives CDR1 SGHRS, CDR2 YFSETQ. Deletions cut 0 bases from V and 6 bases from J, with 15 bases between. CDR3 size: 15 residues. The CDR3, as DNA: TGCGCCAGCAGCTTGGTCGGCAGAACGTTCGCTGAAGCTTTCTTT. Encoded protein: CASSLVGRTFAEAFF.